This TCR beta chain is from a study of T cell repertoires in cytomegalovirus infection (dated by TCRdb to the late 2010s). About the full investigation: The HLA type of each donor mattered for the analysis, because public TCR beta signatures pointed to carriage of CMV infection along with the matching HLA type. General conclusions and limits of the study: Cumulative frequency of public TCR beta family members discriminated carriers of CMV infection plus the relevant HLA type in this cohort and an independent 352-donor cohort. In the ex vivo response, HLA-C-restricted CMV-specific TCR beta clonotypes were dominant, and in two of eight donors the single most frequent clonotype came from this HLA-C-restricted group.

A few counts support this clonotype. Its antigen remains undetermined. No much larger clone exists at a distance of one base, and base qualities are not known. The germline V gene provides CDR1 MNHEY and CDR2 SVGEGT. Spanning cysteine to phenylalanine, the CDR3 consists of 19 amino acids. Only the CDR3 portion is preserved as DNA: 57 bases, with reading frame beginning at the first base. Unmatched junction bases come to 17, with V trimmed by 7 bases and J by 0 bases. Sequencing took place on an Illumina HiSeq 1500. The public reads were reprocessed in TCRdb via fastp at Q25 and MiXCR, keeping in-frame beta chains. Each entry is one CDR3 protein sequence, shown with its most common DNA and genes. The sample profile shows 510,000 or so distinct CDR3 sequences; less than 30% of them were found once. The ten biggest clones cover around 13% of the sample.

This sequence uses TRBV6-2 or TRBV6-3 and TRBJ2-4, with 8 central nucleotides matching TRBD1. This TCR derives from a human donor in good health (CMV status not recorded). Some clones in this sample may be carry-over from other donors' samples. Sequencing was carried out using PBMCs. The CDR3 corresponds to CASTWDPQGGTLAKNIQYF. The DNA sequence is given as TGTGCCAGCACCTGGGACCCACAGGGGGGAACACTAGCCAAAAACATTCAGTACTTC.